These T cell receptor beta chains were read from a single sample in a study of shared clonotypes between healthy human individuals. The data were produced by immunoSEQ multiplex PCR, yet TCRdb's version contains in-frame clones alone and is incomplete. The data show more than 1.2 million clones, with approximately 98.5% seen just once and over 0.3% held by the top ten. The sample taken for sequencing was naive CD4+ T cells sorted from blood. These receptors all stem from a man aged 30 to 39 in good health. CDR3s include the opening cysteine and the closing phenylalanine or tryptophan. A D gene is named only where the DNA matches it firmly. Clone size, where shown, is once, few, many, or a class for clones that have expanded.

size	D	length	V	J	CDR3	DNA
NA	TRBD2	14	TRBV27	TRBJ2-1	CASRSTGLASEQFF	TGTGCCAGCAGATCAACGGGACTAGCTTCTGAGCAGTTCTTC
NA	NA	12	TRBV28	TRBJ2-7	CASSPESYEQYF	TGTGCCAGCAGCCCAGAATCCTACGAGCAGTACTTC
NA	NA	15	TRBV6-6	TRBJ2-5	CASSYSNRGAETQYF	TGTGCCAGCAGTTACTCGAATCGAGGGGCAGAGACCCAGTACTTC
NA	NA	18	TRBV18	TRBJ2-7	CASSPGQAWVASTYEQYF	TGTGCCAGCTCACCCGGTCAGGCCTGGGTAGCTTCAACCTACGAGCAGTACTTC
NA	TRBD1	15	TRBV28	TRBJ2-7	CASSSPGTGGYEQYF	TGTGCCAGCAGTTCCCCCGGGACAGGGGGATACGAGCAGTACTTC
NA	NA	15	TRBV9	TRBJ2-4	CASSLRPDSKNIQYF	TGTGCCAGCAGCCTCCGCCCAGATTCCAAAAACATTCAGTACTTC
once	NA	16	TRBV30	TRBJ2-1	CAWSLAFFSSYNEQFF	TGTGCCTGGAGCCTAGCGTTTTTCAGCTCCTACAATGAGCAGTTCTTC
NA	NA	13	TRBV6-4	TRBJ2-3	CASSAETADTQYF	TGTGCCAGCAGCGCGGAGACAGCGGACACGCAGTATTTT
NA	NA	14	TRBV29-1	TRBJ1-2	CSVERSRGGYGYTF	TGCAGCGTTGAAAGAAGTAGGGGAGGCTATGGCTACACCTTC
once	NA	14	TRBV9	TRBJ1-1	CASSERTEATEAFF	TGTGCCAGCAGCGAGAGGACAGAGGCCACTGAAGCTTTCTTT
NA	NA	14	TRBV5-6	TRBJ2-4	CASSFFRSEGVQYF	TGTGCCAGCAGCTTTTTTAGGTCAGAGGGCGTTCAGTACTTC